These T cell receptor beta chains were read from a single sample in a study of blood T cells in healthy people across ages. Using its own MiXCR run on the 5' RACE reads, TCRdb lists one record per CDR3 protein. The table records fewer than 2,000,000 distinct CDR3 sequences, about 32% of them present only once. Sequenced input: blood. These receptors all stem from a woman in her thirties in good health. The CDR3 runs from the conserved cysteine through the conserved F or W. A D gene is named only where the DNA matches it firmly. Only part of the rows carry a size: once, few, many, or a class if the clone is expanded.

j_gene: TRBJ2-3
abundance: -
d_gene: -
v_gene: TRBV5-1
CDR3aa: CASSFTRTGSTDTQYF
CDR3nt: TGCGCCAGCAGCTTTACCCGGACTGGTAGCACAGATACGCAGTATTTT

j_gene: TRBJ1-3
abundance: -
d_gene: TRBD1
v_gene: TRBV6-1
CDR3aa: CASSFEATGEIRSGNTIYF
CDR3nt: TGTGCCAGCAGCTTTGAAGCGACAGGGGAAATCCGATCTGGAAACACCATATATTTT

j_gene: TRBJ2-6
abundance: -
d_gene: -
v_gene: TRBV29-1
CDR3aa: CSVVELSGANVLTF
CDR3nt: TGCAGCGTTGTGGAGCTTTCTGGGGCCAACGTCCTGACTTTC

j_gene: TRBJ2-3
abundance: once
d_gene: -
v_gene: TRBV27
CDR3aa: CASSLSGRDADTQYF
CDR3nt: TGTGCCAGCAGTTTATCGGGACGGGACGCAGATACGCAGTATTTT

j_gene: TRBJ2-3
abundance: few
d_gene: -
v_gene: TRBV4-1
CDR3aa: CASSQEVGIRTDTQYF
CDR3nt: TGCGCCAGCAGCCAAGAAGTGGGGATTCGGACAGATACGCAGTATTTT

j_gene: TRBJ2-1
abundance: -
d_gene: TRBD2
v_gene: TRBV7-3
CDR3aa: CASSSIAGGPSYNEQFF
CDR3nt: TGTGCCAGCAGTTCTATAGCGGGGGGGCCCTCCTACAATGAGCAGTTCTTC

j_gene: TRBJ2-1
abundance: -
d_gene: -
v_gene: TRBV6-6
CDR3aa: CASVTDSYNEQFF
CDR3nt: TGTGCCAGCGTTACAGACTCATACAATGAGCAGTTCTTC

j_gene: TRBJ2-4
abundance: few
d_gene: -
v_gene: TRBV4-1
CDR3aa: CASSHPGGIQYF
CDR3nt: TGCGCCAGCAGCCACCCTGGCGGCATTCAGTACTTC

j_gene: TRBJ1-2
abundance: -
d_gene: -
v_gene: TRBV6-1
CDR3aa: CASSGGAGGYGYTF
CDR3nt: TGTGCCAGCAGTGGGGGGGCCGGGGGCTATGGCTACACCTTC

j_gene: TRBJ2-1
abundance: -
d_gene: -
v_gene: TRBV5-1
CDR3aa: CASSFSGSFRDQQFF
CDR3nt: TGCGCCAGCAGCTTCTCCGGCTCCTTCCGGGACCAGCAGTTCTTC

j_gene: TRBJ2-5
abundance: few
d_gene: TRBD1
v_gene: TRBV6-5
CDR3aa: CASSYSPGQGEDQYF
CDR3nt: TGTGCCAGCAGTTACTCTCCGGGACAGGGGGAGGACCAGTACTTC

j_gene: TRBJ1-1
abundance: -
d_gene: -
v_gene: TRBV29-1
CDR3aa: CSVEAPKAFF
CDR3nt: TGCAGCGTTGAGGCGCCCAAAGCTTTCTTT

j_gene: TRBJ2-7
abundance: few
d_gene: -
v_gene: TRBV27
CDR3aa: CASSLKGGQHHEQYF
CDR3nt: TGTGCCAGCAGTTTAAAGGGGGGACAGCACCACGAGCAGTACTTC

j_gene: TRBJ2-5
abundance: few
d_gene: TRBD1
v_gene: TRBV12-3/TRBV12-4
CDR3aa: CASSSSTGDETQYF
CDR3nt: TGTGCCAGCAGTTCCTCGACAGGGGATGAGACCCAGTACTTC

j_gene: TRBJ1-1
abundance: few
d_gene: -
v_gene: TRBV5-1
CDR3aa: CASSPATGWPNTEAFF
CDR3nt: TGCGCCAGCAGCCCTGCGACGGGTTGGCCGAACACTGAAGCTTTCTTT

j_gene: TRBJ2-7
abundance: few
d_gene: -
v_gene: TRBV7-2
CDR3aa: CASSLQAGAGETPYF
CDR3nt: TGTGCCAGCAGCTTACAGGCGGGGGCTGGAGAGACCCCGTACTTC

j_gene: TRBJ2-1
abundance: -
d_gene: TRBD2
v_gene: TRBV27
CDR3aa: CASSFVGLAGGDEQFF
CDR3nt: TGTGCCAGCAGTTTCGTGGGACTAGCGGGAGGGGATGAGCAGTTCTTC

j_gene: TRBJ2-5
abundance: many
d_gene: TRBD2
v_gene: TRBV29-1
CDR3aa: CSAGGGEETQYF
CDR3nt: TGCAGCGCGGGGGGGGGAGAAGAGACCCAGTACTTC

j_gene: TRBJ2-5
abundance: few
d_gene: -
v_gene: TRBV13
CDR3aa: CASSPQNSLNQETQYF
CDR3nt: TGTGCCAGCAGCCCACAGAACTCCCTAAACCAAGAGACCCAGTACTTC

j_gene: TRBJ1-4
abundance: -
d_gene: -
v_gene: TRBV28
CDR3aa: CASTGRAAAVEKLFF
CDR3nt: TGTGCCAGCACCGGGCGGGCGGCGGCCGTTGAAAAACTGTTTTTT

j_gene: TRBJ2-7
abundance: few
d_gene: -
v_gene: TRBV12-3/TRBV12-4
CDR3aa: CASSLSPGDGAYEQYF
CDR3nt: TGTGCCAGCAGTTTATCCCCAGGGGACGGCGCCTACGAGCAGTACTTC

j_gene: TRBJ1-5
abundance: -
d_gene: -
v_gene: TRBV28
CDR3aa: CASSPSGRDSNQPQHF
CDR3nt: TGTGCCAGCAGCCCTTCGGGTCGGGATAGCAATCAGCCCCAGCATTTT

j_gene: TRBJ1-2
abundance: -
d_gene: TRBD1
v_gene: TRBV7-9
CDR3aa: CASSSPDRGHGNGYTF
CDR3nt: TGTGCCAGCAGCTCCCCCGACAGGGGGCATGGGAATGGCTACACCTTC

j_gene: TRBJ1-5
abundance: -
d_gene: -
v_gene: TRBV6-1
CDR3aa: CASRKGVPGPQHF
CDR3nt: TGTGCCAGCAGGAAAGGGGTCCCCGGGCCCCAGCATTTT

j_gene: TRBJ2-1
abundance: -
d_gene: -
v_gene: TRBV5-1
CDR3aa: CASSREGPYNEQFF
CDR3nt: TGCGCCAGCAGCAGGGAAGGGCCCTACAATGAGCAGTTCTTC

j_gene: TRBJ2-7
abundance: -
d_gene: TRBD1
v_gene: TRBV7-9
CDR3aa: CTSSPRTGGYEQYF
CDR3nt: TGTACCAGCAGCCCCCGGACAGGGGGCTACGAGCAGTACTTC

j_gene: TRBJ2-3
abundance: -
d_gene: TRBD1
v_gene: TRBV18
CDR3aa: CASSPRTGAYDTDTQYF
CDR3nt: TGTGCCAGCTCACCACGGACAGGGGCCTACGACACAGATACGCAGTATTTT

j_gene: TRBJ2-3
abundance: few
d_gene: -
v_gene: TRBV20-1
CDR3aa: CSAKYLTQEGTDTQYF
CDR3nt: TGCAGTGCTAAGTACTTGACTCAGGAGGGCACAGATACGCAGTATTTT

j_gene: TRBJ2-1
abundance: -
d_gene: -
v_gene: TRBV4-1
CDR3aa: CAGSQDFPGVMDEQFF
CDR3nt: TGCGCCGGCAGCCAAGATTTTCCCGGGGTTATGGATGAGCAGTTCTTC

j_gene: TRBJ1-5
abundance: -
d_gene: -
v_gene: TRBV4-1
CDR3aa: CASNQVFSNQPQHF
CDR3nt: TGCGCCAGCAACCAAGTCTTTAGCAATCAGCCCCAGCATTTT

j_gene: TRBJ2-3
abundance: -
d_gene: -
v_gene: TRBV20-1
CDR3aa: CSARDDRTDTQYF
CDR3nt: TGCAGTGCTAGAGATGACCGTACAGATACGCAGTATTTT

j_gene: TRBJ2-7
abundance: -
d_gene: -
v_gene: TRBV5-6
CDR3aa: CASSLRALEQYF
CDR3nt: TGTGCCAGCAGCTTGAGGGCCCTCGAGCAGTACTTC

j_gene: TRBJ2-7
abundance: many
d_gene: TRBD2
v_gene: TRBV27
CDR3aa: CASRPASGPYEQYF
CDR3nt: TGTGCCAGCCGTCCGGCTAGCGGGCCGTACGAGCAGTACTTC

j_gene: TRBJ2-3
abundance: -
d_gene: -
v_gene: TRBV12-3/TRBV12-4
CDR3aa: CASRARGRADVEYF
CDR3nt: TGTGCCAGCAGAGCTAGAGGGAGAGCAGATGTGGAGTATTTT

j_gene: TRBJ2-3
abundance: few
d_gene: TRBD2
v_gene: TRBV5-1
CDR3aa: CASSSRTSGSHLGDTQYF
CDR3nt: TGCGCCAGCAGCTCCCGGACTAGCGGGAGCCATCTGGGTGATACGCAGTATTTT

j_gene: TRBJ2-7
abundance: -
d_gene: TRBD2
v_gene: TRBV3-1
CDR3aa: CASSQIAGSPYEQYF
CDR3nt: TGTGCCAGCAGCCAGATAGCGGGTTCCCCCTACGAGCAGTACTTC

j_gene: TRBJ2-7
abundance: -
d_gene: -
v_gene: TRBV20-1
CDR3aa: CSARAGGPTEETRYF
CDR3nt: TGCAGTGCTAGGGCCGGGGGGCCGACAGAAGAGACCCGGTACTTC

j_gene: TRBJ2-5
abundance: -
d_gene: -
v_gene: TRBV19
CDR3aa: CASSPLDLGNQETQYF
CDR3nt: TGTGCCAGTAGTCCCCTGGACCTGGGGAACCAAGAGACCCAGTACTTC

j_gene: TRBJ1-2
abundance: -
d_gene: -
v_gene: TRBV2
CDR3aa: CASSEGRLAYGYTF
CDR3nt: TGTGCCAGCAGCGAAGGGAGACTCGCCTATGGCTACACCTTC

j_gene: TRBJ2-1
abundance: few
d_gene: -
v_gene: TRBV2
CDR3aa: CASKRGAANEQFF
CDR3nt: TGTGCCAGTAAGAGGGGAGCGGCAAATGAGCAGTTCTTC

j_gene: TRBJ2-1
abundance: -
d_gene: TRBD2
v_gene: TRBV7-8
CDR3aa: CASSLEQGLAVNEQFF
CDR3nt: TGTGCCAGCAGCTTAGAACAGGGACTAGCGGTGAATGAGCAGTTCTTC

j_gene: TRBJ2-3
abundance: few
d_gene: -
v_gene: TRBV18
CDR3aa: CASSDFLAGDTQYF
CDR3nt: TGTGCCAGCTCTGATTTCCTAGCTGGCGATACGCAGTATTTT

j_gene: TRBJ2-7
abundance: -
d_gene: -
v_gene: TRBV5-1
CDR3aa: CASSASTNYEQYF
CDR3nt: TGCGCCAGCAGCGCTTCGACAAACTACGAGCAGTACTTC

j_gene: TRBJ2-7
abundance: few
d_gene: -
v_gene: TRBV6-2/TRBV6-3
CDR3aa: CASSYPTSQFRAQYF
CDR3nt: TGTGCCAGCAGTTACCCGACCAGTCAGTTCAGGGCCCAGTACTTC

j_gene: TRBJ2-7
abundance: -
d_gene: -
v_gene: TRBV5-1
CDR3aa: CASSSGDSTYEQYF
CDR3nt: TGCGCCAGCAGCTCGGGTGATAGTACCTACGAGCAGTACTTC

j_gene: TRBJ1-6
abundance: -
d_gene: -
v_gene: TRBV10-3
CDR3aa: CAIRDAGSYNSPLHF
CDR3nt: TGTGCCATCAGGGATGCAGGCTCCTATAATTCACCCCTCCACTTT

j_gene: TRBJ2-1
abundance: -
d_gene: -
v_gene: TRBV12-3/TRBV12-4
CDR3aa: CACTPYNEQFF
CDR3nt: TGTGCTTGCACTCCATACAATGAGCAGTTCTTC

j_gene: TRBJ2-3
abundance: -
d_gene: TRBD1
v_gene: TRBV20-1
CDR3aa: CSATKGTGDTDTQYF
CDR3nt: TGCAGTGCTACAAAAGGGACAGGGGACACAGATACGCAGTATTTT

j_gene: TRBJ2-7
abundance: -
d_gene: TRBD1
v_gene: TRBV20-1
CDR3aa: CSASSDRGAGEQYF
CDR3nt: TGCAGTGCTTCATCGGACAGGGGGGCTGGGGAGCAGTACTTC

j_gene: TRBJ2-1
abundance: -
d_gene: -
v_gene: TRBV28
CDR3aa: CASSFPKGNEQFF
CDR3nt: TGTGCCAGCAGTTTCCCCAAGGGCAATGAGCAGTTCTTC

j_gene: TRBJ1-3
abundance: -
d_gene: -
v_gene: TRBV5-5
CDR3aa: CASSRRGDSGNTIYF
CDR3nt: TGTGCCAGCAGCCGTAGGGGGGACTCTGGAAACACCATATATTTT

j_gene: TRBJ2-1
abundance: once
d_gene: -
v_gene: TRBV28
CDR3aa: CTSSFRPGDEQFF
CDR3nt: TGTACCAGCAGTTTTCGTCCGGGCGATGAGCAGTTCTTC

j_gene: TRBJ2-3
abundance: many
d_gene: TRBD2
v_gene: TRBV5-5
CDR3aa: CASSRSISGRGPTDTQYF
CDR3nt: TGTGCCAGCAGCCGATCTATTAGCGGGAGGGGTCCCACAGATACGCAGTATTTT